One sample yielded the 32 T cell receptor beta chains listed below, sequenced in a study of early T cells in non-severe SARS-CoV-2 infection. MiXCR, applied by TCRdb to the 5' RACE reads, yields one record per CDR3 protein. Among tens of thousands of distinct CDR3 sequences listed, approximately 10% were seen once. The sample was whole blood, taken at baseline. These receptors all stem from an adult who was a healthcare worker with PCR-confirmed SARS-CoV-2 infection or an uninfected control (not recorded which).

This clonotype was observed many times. As DNA, the CDR3 is TGTGCCACCAGTGAATCCGGACAGGGGGCGGATACGCAGTATTTT. Protein: CATSESGQGADTQYF. The chain combines TRBV24-1 with TRBJ2-3; 11 bases map to TRBD1. The CDR3 length is 15 residues. Germline trimming cut 4 bases from V and 6 bases from J; bases unmatched to any gene: 5. Germline CDR1 KGHDR, CDR2 SFDVKD.

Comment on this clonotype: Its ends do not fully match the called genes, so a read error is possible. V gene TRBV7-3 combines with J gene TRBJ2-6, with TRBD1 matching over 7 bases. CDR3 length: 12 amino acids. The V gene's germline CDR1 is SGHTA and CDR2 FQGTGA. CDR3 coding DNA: TGTGCCAGCAGCTCAGGGGGCAACGTCCTGACTTTC. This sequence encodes CASSSGGNVLTF.

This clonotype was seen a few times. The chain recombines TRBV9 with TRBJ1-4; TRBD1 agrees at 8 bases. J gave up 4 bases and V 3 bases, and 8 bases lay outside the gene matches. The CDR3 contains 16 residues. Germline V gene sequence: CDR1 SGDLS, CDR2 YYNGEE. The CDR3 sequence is CASSDLGQGHNEKLFF. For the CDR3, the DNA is TGTGCCAGCAGCGACCTAGGACAGGGCCATAATGAAAAACTGTTTTTT.

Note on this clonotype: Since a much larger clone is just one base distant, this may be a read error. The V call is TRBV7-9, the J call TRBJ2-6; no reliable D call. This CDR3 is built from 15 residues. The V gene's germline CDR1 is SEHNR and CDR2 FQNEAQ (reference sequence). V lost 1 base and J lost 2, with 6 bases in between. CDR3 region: CASSLVGTGANVLTF. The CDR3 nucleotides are TGTGCCAGCAGCTTAGTAGGGACTGGGGCCAACGTCCTGACTTTC.

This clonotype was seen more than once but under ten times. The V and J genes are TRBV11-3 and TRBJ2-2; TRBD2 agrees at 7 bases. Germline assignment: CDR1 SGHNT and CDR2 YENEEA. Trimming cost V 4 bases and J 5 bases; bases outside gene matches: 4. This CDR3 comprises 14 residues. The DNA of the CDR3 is TGTGCCAGCAGCTATGCAGCGGGAACCGGGGAGCTGTTTTTT. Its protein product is CASSYAAGTGELFF.

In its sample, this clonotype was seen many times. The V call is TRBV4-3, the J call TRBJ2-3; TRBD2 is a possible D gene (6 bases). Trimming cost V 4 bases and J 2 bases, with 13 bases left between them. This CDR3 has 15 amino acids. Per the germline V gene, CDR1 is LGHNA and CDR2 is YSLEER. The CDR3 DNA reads TGCGCCAGCAGCCCGCGGGACTTATACACAGATACGCAGTATTTT. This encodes CASSPRDLYTDTQYF.

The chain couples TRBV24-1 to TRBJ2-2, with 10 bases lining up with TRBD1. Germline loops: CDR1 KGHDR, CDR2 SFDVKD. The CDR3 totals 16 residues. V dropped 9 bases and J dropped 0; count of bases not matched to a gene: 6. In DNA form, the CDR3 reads TGTGCCACCCAAGACAGGGGGCGCGCGAACACCGGGGAGCTGTTTTTT. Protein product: CATQDRGRANTGELFF.

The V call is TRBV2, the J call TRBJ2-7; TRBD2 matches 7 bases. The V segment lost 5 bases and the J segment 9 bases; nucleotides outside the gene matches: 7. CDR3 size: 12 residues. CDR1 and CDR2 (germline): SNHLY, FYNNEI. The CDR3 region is CASSPSGSGQYF. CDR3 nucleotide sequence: TGTGCCAGCAGTCCTAGCGGAAGTGGGCAGTACTTC.

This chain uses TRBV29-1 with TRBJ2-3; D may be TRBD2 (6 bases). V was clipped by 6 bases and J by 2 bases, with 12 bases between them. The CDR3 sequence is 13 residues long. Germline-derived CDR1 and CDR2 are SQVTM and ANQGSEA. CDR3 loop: CSVSGTVTDTQYF. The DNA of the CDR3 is TGCAGCGTATCCGGGACTGTCACAGATACGCAGTATTTT.

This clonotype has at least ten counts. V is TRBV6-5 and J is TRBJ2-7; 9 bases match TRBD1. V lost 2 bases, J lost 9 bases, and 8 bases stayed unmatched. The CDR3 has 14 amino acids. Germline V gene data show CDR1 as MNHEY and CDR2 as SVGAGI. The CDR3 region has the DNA TGTGCCAGCAGTTACCGGGACAGGGCCGGACGGCAGTACTTC. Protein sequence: CASSYRDRAGRQYF.

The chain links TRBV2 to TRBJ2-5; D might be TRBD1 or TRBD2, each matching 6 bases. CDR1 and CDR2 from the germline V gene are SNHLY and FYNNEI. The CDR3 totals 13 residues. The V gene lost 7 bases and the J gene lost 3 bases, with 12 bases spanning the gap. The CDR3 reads CASTRGLKETQYF. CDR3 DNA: TGTGCCAGCACCCGGGGGCTTAAAGAGACCCAGTACTTC.

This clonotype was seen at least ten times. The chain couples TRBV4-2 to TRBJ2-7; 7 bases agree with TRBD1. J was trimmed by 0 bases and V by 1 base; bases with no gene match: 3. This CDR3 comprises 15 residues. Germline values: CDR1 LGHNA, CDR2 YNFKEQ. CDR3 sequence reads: CASSQGQGRSYEQYF. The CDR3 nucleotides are TGTGCCAGCAGCCAAGGACAGGGTCGCTCCTACGAGCAGTACTTC.

The CDR3 sequence is CASSFSGILSSGANVLTF. The CDR3 nucleotides read TGTGCCAGCAGTTTTTCAGGGATACTTTCCTCTGGGGCCAACGTCCTGACTTTC. This chain uses TRBV28 with TRBJ2-6; D perhaps matches TRBD1 (5 bases). Germline V gene lookup returns CDR1 MDHEN and CDR2 SYDVKM. With 3 bases removed from V and 0 bases from J, the gap between germline ends came to 15 bases. The CDR3 sequence is 18 residues long.

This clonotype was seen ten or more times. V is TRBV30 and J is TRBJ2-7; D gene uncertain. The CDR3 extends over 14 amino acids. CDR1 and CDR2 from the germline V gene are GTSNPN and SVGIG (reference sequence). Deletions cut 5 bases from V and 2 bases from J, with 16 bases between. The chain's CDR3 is CAWSSLVPTYEQYF. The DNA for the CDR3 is TGTGCCTGGTCTTCTCTCGTCCCAACCTACGAGCAGTACTTC.

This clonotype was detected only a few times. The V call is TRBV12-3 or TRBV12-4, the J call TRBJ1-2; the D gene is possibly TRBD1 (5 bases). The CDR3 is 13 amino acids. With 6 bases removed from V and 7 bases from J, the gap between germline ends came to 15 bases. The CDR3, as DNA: TGTGCCAGCAGGATTCGCAGGGATCGTGGCTACACCTTC. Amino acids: CASRIRRDRGYTF.

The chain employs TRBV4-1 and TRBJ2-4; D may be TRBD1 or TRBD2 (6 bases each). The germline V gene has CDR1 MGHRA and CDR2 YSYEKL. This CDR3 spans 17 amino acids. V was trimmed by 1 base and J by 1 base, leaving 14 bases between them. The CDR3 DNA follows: TGCGCCAGCAGCCAAGTCGGGGGCACAATGGCCAAAAACATTCAGTACTTC. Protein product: CASSQVGGTMAKNIQYF.

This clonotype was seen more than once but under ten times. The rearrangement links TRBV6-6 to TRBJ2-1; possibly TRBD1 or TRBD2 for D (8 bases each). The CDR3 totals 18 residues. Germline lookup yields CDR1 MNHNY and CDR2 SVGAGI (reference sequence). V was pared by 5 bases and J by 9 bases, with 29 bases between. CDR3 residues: CASSDRTGGMRLASEQFF. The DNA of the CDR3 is TGTGCCAGCAGTGACAGAACAGGGGGTATGAGACTAGCGAGTGAGCAGTTCTTC.

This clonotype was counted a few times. The CDR3 loop reads CATSRDRGPEKLFF. The CDR3 nucleotides read TGTGCCACCAGCAGAGATAGGGGCCCTGAAAAACTGTTTTTT. This chain uses TRBV15 with TRBJ1-4, with D perhaps matching TRBD1 (5 bases). The CDR3 has 14 amino acids. V was shortened by 0 bases and J by 7 bases, with 9 bases between the two germline ends. Germline CDR1 and CDR2: LNHNV and YYDKDF (reference sequence).

CDR3 protein: CASSVTGNRLYEQYF. The CDR3 DNA follows: TGTGCCAGCAGTGTCACAGGGAATCGGCTTTACGAGCAGTACTTC. This sequence joins TRBV27 and TRBJ2-7, with D possibly matching TRBD1 (6 bases). The germline V gene encodes CDR1 MNHEY and CDR2 SMNVEV (reference sequence). Trimming pared 5 bases from V and 4 bases from J, leaving 18 bases between. The CDR3 consists of 15 residues.

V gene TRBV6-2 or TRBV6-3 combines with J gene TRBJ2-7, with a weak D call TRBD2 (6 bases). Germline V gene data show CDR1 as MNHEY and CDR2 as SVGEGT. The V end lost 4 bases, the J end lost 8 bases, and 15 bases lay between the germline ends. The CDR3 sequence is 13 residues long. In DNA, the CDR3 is TGTGCCAGCAGTTTGTCCGGGACTCAAAAGCAGTACTTC. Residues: CASSLSGTQKQYF.

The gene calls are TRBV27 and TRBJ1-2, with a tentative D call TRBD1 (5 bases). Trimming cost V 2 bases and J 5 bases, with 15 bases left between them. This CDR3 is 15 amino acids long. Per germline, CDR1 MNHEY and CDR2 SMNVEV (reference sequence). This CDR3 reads CASSLGGRELYGYTF. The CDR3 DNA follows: TGTGCCAGCAGTTTAGGGGGACGAGAACTTTATGGCTACACCTTC.

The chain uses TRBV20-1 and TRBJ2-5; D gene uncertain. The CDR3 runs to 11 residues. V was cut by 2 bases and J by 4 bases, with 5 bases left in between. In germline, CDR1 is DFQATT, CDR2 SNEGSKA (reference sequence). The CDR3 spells CSARQVETQYF. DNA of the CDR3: TGCAGTGCTAGACAAGTAGAGACCCAGTACTTC.

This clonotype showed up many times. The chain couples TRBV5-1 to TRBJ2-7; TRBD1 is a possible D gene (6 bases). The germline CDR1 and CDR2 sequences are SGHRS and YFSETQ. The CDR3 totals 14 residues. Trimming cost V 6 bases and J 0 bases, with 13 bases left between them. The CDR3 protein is CASTRDTNSYEQYF. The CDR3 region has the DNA TGCGCCAGCACCCGGGACACCAACTCCTACGAGCAGTACTTC.

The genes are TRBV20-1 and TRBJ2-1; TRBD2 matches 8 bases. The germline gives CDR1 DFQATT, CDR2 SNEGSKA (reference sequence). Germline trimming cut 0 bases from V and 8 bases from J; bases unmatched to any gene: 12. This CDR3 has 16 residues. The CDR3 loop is CSARDLSSGRRHEQFF. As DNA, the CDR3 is TGCAGTGCTAGAGATCTCTCCAGCGGGAGACGGCATGAGCAGTTCTTC.

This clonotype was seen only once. The CDR3: CASVPPPRAKGMEAFF. The CDR3 DNA reads TGTGCTAGTGTCCCTCCACCTAGGGCAAAGGGGATGGAAGCTTTCTTT. V gene TRBV12-5 combines with J gene TRBJ1-1; a possible D gene is TRBD1 (5 bases). V lost 7 bases, J lost 8 bases, and 26 bases lay in between. From germline, CDR1 is LGHNT and CDR2 FRNRAP. The CDR3 sequence is 16 residues long.

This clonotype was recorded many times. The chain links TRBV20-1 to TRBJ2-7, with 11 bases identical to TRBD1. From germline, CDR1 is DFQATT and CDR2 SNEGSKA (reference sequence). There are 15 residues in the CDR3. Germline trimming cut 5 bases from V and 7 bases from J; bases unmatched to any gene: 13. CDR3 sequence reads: CSARLPGQGDSEQYF. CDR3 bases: TGCAGTGCTCGACTACCGGGACAGGGGGATAGTGAGCAGTACTTC.

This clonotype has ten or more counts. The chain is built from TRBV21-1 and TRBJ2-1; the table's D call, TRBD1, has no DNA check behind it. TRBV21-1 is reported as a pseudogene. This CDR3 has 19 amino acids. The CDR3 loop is CASSKRPREPRRLYNEQFF. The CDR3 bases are TGTGCCAGCAGCAAAAGGCCAAGGGAGCCCCGGCGGCTTTACAATGAGCAGTTCTTC.

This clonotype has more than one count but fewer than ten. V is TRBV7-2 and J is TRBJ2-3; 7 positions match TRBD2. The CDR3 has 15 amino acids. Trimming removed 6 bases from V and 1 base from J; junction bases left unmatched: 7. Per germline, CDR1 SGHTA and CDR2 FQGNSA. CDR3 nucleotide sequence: TGTGCCAGCAGTACCGCTAGCGGCGGCACAGATACGCAGTATTTT. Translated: CASSTASGGTDTQYF.

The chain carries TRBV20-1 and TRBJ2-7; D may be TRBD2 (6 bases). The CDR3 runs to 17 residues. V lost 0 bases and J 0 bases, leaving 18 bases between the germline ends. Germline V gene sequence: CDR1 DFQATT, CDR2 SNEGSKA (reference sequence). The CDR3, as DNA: TGCAGTGCTAGAGATTTTCAACGCCGAGCGGGCTCCTACGAGCAGTACTTC. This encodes CSARDFQRRAGSYEQYF.

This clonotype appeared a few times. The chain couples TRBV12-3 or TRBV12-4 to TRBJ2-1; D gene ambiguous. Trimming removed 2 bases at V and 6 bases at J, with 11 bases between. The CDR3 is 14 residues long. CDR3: CASSLMTALNEQFF. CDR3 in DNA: TGTGCCAGCAGTTTAATGACTGCTCTCAATGAGCAGTTCTTC.

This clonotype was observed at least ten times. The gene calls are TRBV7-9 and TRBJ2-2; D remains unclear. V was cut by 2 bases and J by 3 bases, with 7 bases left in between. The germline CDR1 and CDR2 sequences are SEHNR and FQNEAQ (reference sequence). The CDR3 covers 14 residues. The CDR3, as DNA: TGTGCCAGCAGCTTAACGACGGACACCGGGGAGCTGTTTTTT. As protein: CASSLTTDTGELFF.

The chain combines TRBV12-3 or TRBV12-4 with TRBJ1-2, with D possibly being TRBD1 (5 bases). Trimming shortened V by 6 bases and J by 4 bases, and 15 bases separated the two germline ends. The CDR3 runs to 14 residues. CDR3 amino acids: CASRRAGPRYGYTF. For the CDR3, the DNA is TGTGCCAGCAGGAGGGCAGGGCCCCGCTATGGCTACACCTTC.